This T cell receptor beta chain was recorded in a study of naive and memory T cell subsets. Study findings and constraints: A few larger clonotypes appeared in naive repertoires, especially CD8, possibly memory cells re-expressing CD45RA. The power law exponent of TCR abundance differed between naive and memory cells.

Both TRBC1 and TRBC2 were covered by a beta constant-region primer of two equimolar oligonucleotides. Ligated cDNA was amplified by four rounds of PCR with nested alpha and beta constant-region primers and SP2. TCRdb independently ran MiXCR on the UMI-ligation and nested PCR reads; one entry per CDR3 protein. Altogether more than 95,000 distinct CDR3 sequences are present, roughly 15% being singletons, with the ten largest covering around 2.8%. V gave up 0 bases and J gave up 4 bases; unmatched junction bases: 7. Germline V gives CDR1 SGHTA, CDR2 FQGNSA. The CDR3 length is 16 residues. Of note for this clonotype: Its antigen remains unknown.

This clonotype was obtained from a human donor in good health. This chain uses TRBV7-2 with TRBJ2-7, with 9 bases that match TRBD2. The sequencing input was naive CD8+ T cells from blood. In DNA, the CDR3 is TGTGCCAGCAGCTTAGCCCCAGCGGGAGGAGTTTACGAGCAGTACTTC. Protein: CASSLAPAGGVYEQYF.